This paragraph covers one TCR beta chain sequence. Antigen specificity is unknown. This sample stems from a study of T-cell reconstitution after alpha-beta-depleted transplantation in children. CDR1 and CDR2 (germline): MDHEN, SYDVKM. V dropped 4 bases and J dropped 2 bases, with 11 bases sitting between them. The CDR3 is 15 residues long. Study-level findings and limits: T-cell numbers and diversity, one year after transplant, stemmed largely from T cells that were newly produced. Approximately two months post-transplant, alpha-beta T cells reportedly originated from several hundred expanded graft clones.

Unique molecular identifiers were incorporated during preparation of the TCRbeta library. TCRdb re-called the PCR reads through MiXCR, storing one row per CDR3 protein. The sample has over 150,000 distinct CDR3 sequences; 6.6% are singletons. The TCR comes from a boy between 2 and 15 years old with acute lymphoblastic leukemia, due to receive a stem cell transplant. V is TRBV28 and J is TRBJ2-2; D is uncertain. The input for sequencing was PBMCs, taken before TCRalphabeta/CD19-depleted stem cell transplant. The CDR3 DNA sequence: TGTGCCAGCAGTTCCGGCTGGGGAAACACCGGGGAGCTGTTTTTT. Translating gives CASSSGWGNTGELFF.